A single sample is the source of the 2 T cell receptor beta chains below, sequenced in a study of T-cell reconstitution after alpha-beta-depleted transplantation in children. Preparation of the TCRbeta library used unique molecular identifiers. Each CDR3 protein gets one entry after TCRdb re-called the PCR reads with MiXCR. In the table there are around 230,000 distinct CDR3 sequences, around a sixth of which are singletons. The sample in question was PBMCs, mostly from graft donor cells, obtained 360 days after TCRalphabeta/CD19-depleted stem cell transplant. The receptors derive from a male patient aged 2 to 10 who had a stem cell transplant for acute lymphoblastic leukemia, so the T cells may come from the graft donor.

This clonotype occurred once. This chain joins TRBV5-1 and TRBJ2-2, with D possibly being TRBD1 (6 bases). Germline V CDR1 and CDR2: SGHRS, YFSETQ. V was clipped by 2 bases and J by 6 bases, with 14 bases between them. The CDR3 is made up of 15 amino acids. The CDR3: CASSLQGSKPGELFF. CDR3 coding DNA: TGCGCCAGCAGCTTACAGGGAAGTAAACCCGGGGAGCTGTTTTTT.

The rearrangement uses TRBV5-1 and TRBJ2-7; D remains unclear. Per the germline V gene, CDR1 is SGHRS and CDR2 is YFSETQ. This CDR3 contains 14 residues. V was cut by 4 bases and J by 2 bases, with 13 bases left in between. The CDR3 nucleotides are TGCGCCAGCAGCGGATCCCAAACGACCTACGAGCAGTACTTC. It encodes CASSGSQTTYEQYF.